This TCR beta chain was sequenced during a study of T cells in Graves' hyperthyroidism and ophthalmopathy. Trimming removed 5 bases from V and 9 bases from J, with 17 bases in between. The CDR3 totals 13 residues. Amplification of TCR beta CDR3 regions used RNA as the template. A first-round RT-PCR of the TCR CDR3 used the HTBI primer set. MiXCR was run by TCRdb on the multiplex PCR reads, yielding one entry per CDR3 protein. The sample holds around 280,000 distinct CDR3 sequences, 10% to 15% seen once. The sample holds one count of this clonotype. This chain joins TRBV12-3 or TRBV12-4 and TRBJ2-7; possibly TRBD2 for D (7 bases). Sequencing was carried out using blood. The TCR comes from a woman in her 30s with Graves' hyperthyroidism that later progressed to Graves' ophthalmopathy. This chain's CDR3 is CASSLEGGGGQYF. The CDR3 DNA follows: TGTGCCAGCAGTCTCGAGGGGGGGGGGGGGCAGTACTTC.